This TCR beta chain originates from a study of OX40 agonist ivuxolimab in advanced cancers. TCRdb's copy holds only in-frame clones and misses some; the assay was immunoSEQ multiplex PCR. This table holds 53,000 or so clones, 79% found once. The V and J ends lost 4 bases and 6 bases, in that order; junction bases with no gene match: 10. Per the germline V gene, CDR1 is SGHTA and CDR2 is FQGNSA. This CDR3 has 16 amino acids. Study outcomes and limitations: Both CD4+ and CD8+ T cell populations in blood had undergone clonal expansion by week 6 at 0.1 to 3.0 mg/kg.

Worth noting for this clone: Its antigen is as yet unknown.

The V gene is TRBV7-2, the J gene TRBJ2-1; TRBD2 matches 9 bases. The sample consisted of CD4+ or CD8+ T cells sorted from blood, taken in a trial of the OX40 agonist ivuxolimab. This clonotype was obtained from an adult with an advanced solid tumor such as melanoma, head and neck, liver or kidney cancer. CDR3 residues: CASSYKPGLALNEQFF. CDR3 sequence (DNA): TGTGCCAGCAGCTACAAACCGGGACTAGCTCTCAATGAGCAGTTCTTC.